Included here is one T cell receptor beta chain sequence, with context. The target antigen is unknown. These data come from a study of T cell responses to AZD1222 COVID-19 vaccine. Findings and caveats of the study: Spike-specific TCR breadth and depth rose after two AZD1222 doses. Unmutated variant regions are reportedly the target of nearly half of TCRs that are spike-specific. CD4 TCRs covered the whole spike, strongest at regions 160-218 and 743-854.

The germline gives CDR1 MGHRA, CDR2 YSYEKL. The CDR3 spans 14 residues. V dropped 3 bases and J dropped 12 bases, with 20 bases sitting between them. Clones were read by immunoSEQ multiplex PCR, and TCRdb kept only the in-frame ones, dropping some. The repertoire holds more than 85,000 clones, with approximately 94% as singletons. This chain links TRBV4-1 with TRBJ1-2, with no clear D. The receptor was isolated from an adult who received the AZD1222 COVID-19 vaccine. This material consisted of peripheral blood, taken 28 days after the second AZD1222 dose. The CDR3 sequence: CASSQDRSRMDHTF. CDR3 DNA: TGCGCCAGCAGCCAGGATAGATCCAGGATGGATCACACCTTC.